The rows below give T cell receptor beta chains drawn from one sample of a study of OX40 agonist ivuxolimab in advanced cancers. Assay: immunoSEQ multiplex PCR; the TCRdb copy retains only in-frame clones and omits some. The sample includes 45,000 to 60,000 clones, almost 90% of them seen just once. The source was CD4+ or CD8+ T cells sorted from blood, collected in a trial of the OX40 agonist ivuxolimab. All receptors derive from an adult with an advanced solid tumor such as melanoma, head and neck, liver or kidney cancer. Each CDR3 is given with its conserved first and last residue. Each record gives: V gene, J gene, CDR3 protein.

V: TRBV6-4; J: TRBJ2-3; CDR3: CASSVGPEGDTQYF
V: TRBV7-9; J: TRBJ2-1; CDR3: CASSPTRLEGEQFF
V: TRBV5-4; J: TRBJ2-7; CDR3: CASSSAYSGRASEQYF
V: TRBV5-4; J: TRBJ2-3; CDR3: CASSFRDTQYF
V: TRBV20-1; J: TRBJ2-7; CDR3: CSATKSHEQYF
V: TRBV5-4; J: TRBJ2-1; CDR3: CASSFERAAYNEQFF
V: TRBV4-2; J: TRBJ2-6; CDR3: CASSQEGLRGTGANVLTF
V: TRBV19; J: TRBJ1-1; CDR3: CASSRDRGNPRAFF
V: TRBV28; J: TRBJ2-1; CDR3: CASTGKGQWRNEQFF
V: TRBV6-5; J: TRBJ1-5; CDR3: CASSYSVSSNQPQHF
V: TRBV7-2; J: TRBJ2-7; CDR3: CASSLAGVGDEQYF
V: TRBV5-4; J: TRBJ2-1; CDR3: CASRPGLVFRGSYNEQFF
V: TRBV5-1; J: TRBJ2-7; CDR3: CASSLVSVSLMDEQYF
V: TRBV15; J: TRBJ1-3; CDR3: CATSRADRFGNTIYF
V: TRBV5-4; J: TRBJ2-5; CDR3: CASSKAGTTQETQYF
V: TRBV11-1; J: TRBJ2-1; CDR3: CASSLAASWDGEQFF
V: TRBV6-5; J: TRBJ2-5; CDR3: CASSLGTSERYF
V: TRBV11-2; J: TRBJ2-7; CDR3: CASSLDPSSYEQYF
V: TRBV7-2; J: TRBJ1-6; CDR3: CASSLGLNSPLHF
V: TRBV6-6; J: TRBJ2-3; CDR3: CASSHGLAIGDTQYF